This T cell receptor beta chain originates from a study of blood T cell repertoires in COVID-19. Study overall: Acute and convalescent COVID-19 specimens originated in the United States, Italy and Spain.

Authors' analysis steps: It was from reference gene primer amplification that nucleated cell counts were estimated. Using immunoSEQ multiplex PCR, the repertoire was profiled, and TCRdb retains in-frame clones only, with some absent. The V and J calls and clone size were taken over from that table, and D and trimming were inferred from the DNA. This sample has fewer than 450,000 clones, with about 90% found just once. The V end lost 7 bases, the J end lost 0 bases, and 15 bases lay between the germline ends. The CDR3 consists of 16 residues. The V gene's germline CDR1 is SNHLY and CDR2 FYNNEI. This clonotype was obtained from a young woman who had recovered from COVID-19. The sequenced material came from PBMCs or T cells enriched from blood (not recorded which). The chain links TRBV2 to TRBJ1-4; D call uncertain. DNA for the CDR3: TGTGCCAGCACCGAACTAGCGGATGCAACTAATGAAAAACTGTTTTTT. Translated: CASTELADATNEKLFF.